What follows are 15 T cell receptor beta chains derived from one specimen sequenced in a study of lymphopenia after photon versus proton radiotherapy. Profiling relied on immunoSEQ multiplex PCR, and the TCRdb table lists in-frame clones only, not all of them. Among 150,000 or so clones listed, 88% were seen once. The material sequenced was peripheral blood, taken from a patient treated with photon-based radiotherapy. All receptors derive from a man aged 50 or older with gastric cancer.

The chain has TRBV29-1 and TRBJ2-5; unclear D gene. Between the trimmed V and J ends, which lost 7 bases and 2 bases, there was a span of 14 bases. The germline V gene encodes CDR1 SQVTM and CDR2 ANQGSEA. This CDR3 is 13 amino acids long. The CDR3 is CSAPQETQETQYF. As DNA, the CDR3 is TGCAGCGCCCCTCAGGAAACACAAGAGACCCAGTACTTC.

This chain joins TRBV18 and TRBJ2-1, with D uncertain. Germline CDR1 KGHSH, CDR2 LQKENI. The ends were cut back, 0 bases at V and 5 bases at J, with 8 bases in the middle. CDR3 length: 14 amino acids. The CDR3 bases are TGTGCCAGCTCACCACCTTTTCTAGACAATGAGCAGTTCTTC. Its protein is CASSPPFLDNEQFF.

The CDR3 spells CASRRGLGEQYF. Here the CDR3 DNA reads TGTGCCAGCAGGAGGGGGTTAGGCGAGCAGTACTTC. The V call is TRBV5-4, the J call TRBJ2-7, with a weak D call TRBD1 (6 bases). CDR3 length equals 12 residues. CDR1 and CDR2 (germline): SGHNT, YYREEE (reference sequence). V was cut by 5 bases and J by 6 bases, with 12 bases left in between.

The chain couples TRBV6-5 to TRBJ2-1; the match to TRBD2 covers 9 bases. The V and J ends lost 2 bases and 4 bases, in that order; junction bases with no gene match: 6. From germline, CDR1 is MNHEY and CDR2 SVGAGI. This CDR3 comprises 16 residues. CDR3 coding DNA: TGTGCCAGCAGTTACCGGGCGGGAGGGAGGTACAATGAGCAGTTCTTC. Its protein product is CASSYRAGGRYNEQFF.

The chain links TRBV7-9 to TRBJ1-2; 7 bases fit TRBD1. The CDR3 covers 14 residues. Germline CDR1 reads SEHNR; CDR2 reads FQNEAQ (reference sequence). After removal of 7 bases from V and 8 bases from J, the junction contained 13 bases not matched to a gene. CDR3 DNA: TGTGCCAGCACCCCAATAGCCCAGGGGGGAGGCTACACCTTC. Amino acids: CASTPIAQGGGYTF.

V is TRBV5-1 and J is TRBJ2-1; 15 bases map to TRBD2. The CDR3 is 16 residues long. With V trimmed by 3 bases and J by 6 bases, 4 bases remained unmatched. Germline V lookup: CDR1 SGHRS, CDR2 YFSETQ. CDR3 sequence (DNA): TGCGCCAGCAGCTCGAGGGGACTAGCGGGAGGCAATGAGCAGTTCTTC. Amino acid sequence: CASSSRGLAGGNEQFF. The full variable domain, with the rest looked up from reference TRBV5-1 and TRBJ2-1, is KAGVTQTPRYLIKTRGQQVTLSCSPISGHRSVSWYQQTPGQGLQFLFEYFSETQRNKGNFPGRFSGRQFSNSRSEMNVSTLELGDSALYLCASSSRGLAGGNEQFFGPGTRLTVL.

V and J are TRBV7-6 and TRBJ1-3, with 7 bases aligning to TRBD1. Germline-derived CDR1 and CDR2 are SGHVS and FNYEAQ. CDR3 size: 17 residues. J lost 2 bases, V lost 0 bases, and 7 bases had no gene match. CDR3 protein: CASSLALTGAAGNTIYF. The CDR3 region has the DNA TGTGCCAGCAGCTTAGCGCTAACAGGGGCCGCTGGAAACACCATATATTTT.

The CDR3 protein is CASSSLVGEQYF. The CDR3 DNA follows: TGTGCCAGCAGCTCCCTAGTCGGCGAGCAGTACTTC. The chain is built from TRBV7-2 and TRBJ2-7; D gene uncertain. Trimming left V 4 bases short and J 6 bases short, with 10 bases between. The CDR3 covers 12 residues. Germline V gene sequence: CDR1 SGHTA, CDR2 FQGNSA. Full variable domain (rest looked up from reference TRBV7-2 and TRBJ2-7): GAGVSQSPSNKVTEKGKDVELRCDPISGHTALYWYRQSLGQGLEFLIYFQGNSAPDKSGLPSDRFSAERTGGSVSTLTIQRTQQEDSAVYLCASSSLVGEQYFGPGTRLTVT.

The V call is TRBV5-1, the J call TRBJ2-3, with D possibly TRBD2 on 6 matching bases. The CDR3 runs 15 residues. Germline V lookup: CDR1 SGHRS, CDR2 YFSETQ. With 3 bases removed from V and 2 bases from J, the gap between germline ends came to 13 bases. DNA for the CDR3: TGCGCCAGCAGCTGGGGGGAGACTACCACAGATACGCAGTATTTT. Translating it yields CASSWGETTTDTQYF.

The J gene is TRBJ1-5, the V gene TRBV28; D is perhaps TRBD1 (6 bases). The V gene lost 6 bases and the J gene lost 0 bases, with 15 bases spanning the gap. The germline gives CDR1 MDHEN, CDR2 SYDVKM. The CDR3 extends over 16 amino acids. CDR3 bases: TGTGCCAGCAGGGGGACAAGAGTGAATAGCAATCAGCCCCAGCATTTT. Protein product: CASRGTRVNSNQPQHF.

This chain links TRBV6-6 with TRBJ2-1; D might be TRBD2 (5 bases). From germline, CDR1 is MNHNY and CDR2 SVGAGI (reference sequence). The CDR3 extends over 16 amino acids. Deletions cut 4 bases from V and 6 bases from J, with 19 bases between. In nucleotides, the CDR3 is TGTGCCAGCAGTTCCCTGAGTGGAGCCCGGGGCAATGAGCAGTTCTTC. Protein sequence: CASSSLSGARGNEQFF.

V usage is TRBV27 and J usage is TRBJ1-5, with 9 bases that match TRBD1. The J segment lost 5 bases and the V segment lost 5 bases, leaving 7 bases of the junction unmatched. CDR3 length: 15 residues. CDR1 and CDR2 (germline): MNHEY, SMNVEV (reference sequence). The CDR3 DNA reads TGTGCCAGCAGTCCCCGGGACAGGGTCGATCAGCCCCAGCATTTT. This codes for CASSPRDRVDQPQHF.

This clone appeared a few times. This chain uses TRBV6-4 with TRBJ2-2, with no clear D. Germline V CDR1 and CDR2: MRHNA, SNTAGT. The V end was cut by 3 bases, the J end by 5 bases, with 10 bases between. The CDR3 loop spans 14 amino acids. Written as DNA, the CDR3 is TGTGCCAGCAGTGATTGGGGTGAAACCGGGGAGCTGTTTTTT. It is translated as CASSDWGETGELFF.

CDR3 nucleotide sequence: TGTGCCAGCAGCTTAGATGCGGACAGGAAGTATAACTATGGCTACACCTTC. Residues: CASSLDADRKYNYGYTF. The chain recombines TRBV11-2 with TRBJ1-2, with TRBD1 matching 7 bases. V gave up 0 bases and J gave up 1 base; unmatched junction bases: 8. Germline-derived CDR1 and CDR2 are SGHAT and FQNNGV. The CDR3 covers 17 residues.

This chain connects TRBV30 to TRBJ1-4; D is perhaps TRBD1 (5 bases). Trimming took 7 bases from V and 2 from J, leaving 8 bases between them. This CDR3 comprises 12 residues. Germline lookup yields CDR1 GTSNPN and CDR2 SVGIG (reference sequence). The CDR3 region has the DNA TGTGCCTTCGACAGTACTAATGAAAAACTGTTTTTT. This gives the protein CAFDSTNEKLFF. The whole variable domain, remainder taken from reference TRBV30 and TRBJ1-4, is SQTIHQWPATLVQPVGSPLSLECTVEGTSNPNLYWYRQAAGRGLQLLFYSVGIGQISSEVPQNLSASRPQDRQFILSSKKLLLSDSGFYLCAFDSTNEKLFFGSGTQLSVL.